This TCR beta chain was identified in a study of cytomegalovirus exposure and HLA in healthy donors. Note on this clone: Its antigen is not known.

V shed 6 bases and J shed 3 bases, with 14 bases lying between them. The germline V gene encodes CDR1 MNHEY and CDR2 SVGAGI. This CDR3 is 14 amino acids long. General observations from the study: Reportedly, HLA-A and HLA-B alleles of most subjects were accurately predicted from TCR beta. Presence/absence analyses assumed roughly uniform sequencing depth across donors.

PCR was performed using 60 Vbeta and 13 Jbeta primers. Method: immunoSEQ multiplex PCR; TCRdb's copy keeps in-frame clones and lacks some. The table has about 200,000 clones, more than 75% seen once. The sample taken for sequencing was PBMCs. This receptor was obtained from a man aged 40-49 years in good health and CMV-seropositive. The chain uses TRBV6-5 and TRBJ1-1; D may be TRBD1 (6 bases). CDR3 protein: CASSTDRTHTEAFF. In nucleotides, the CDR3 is TGTGCCAGCAGCACTGACAGGACCCACACTGAAGCTTTCTTT.